This T cell receptor beta chain originates from a study of cytomegalovirus exposure and HLA in healthy donors. Points on this clone: Its specificity is not known.

The CDR3 contains 15 residues. CDR1 and CDR2 from the germline V gene are SGDLS and YYNGEE. V was clipped by 0 bases and J by 4 bases, with 11 bases between them. Healthy bone marrow donors supplied every sample. PCR primers comprised 60 Vbeta and 13 Jbeta primers. Data came from immunoSEQ multiplex PCR; TCRdb stores just in-frame clones and leaves some out. The sample carries 150,000 to 190,000 clones, around 84% recorded once. Findings and limits, study-wide: High specificity and sensitivity for cytomegalovirus status were reported for the classifier. Earlier analysis found most TCR beta V segments productive about 87% or about 30% of the time.

This TCR came from a woman aged 18-29 years in good health and CMV-seronegative. The sequenced sample was PBMCs. V and J are TRBV9 and TRBJ1-3; D remains unclear. The CDR3 coding sequence is TGTGCCAGCAGCGTAGAACCGGGTATGGGAAACACCATATATTTT. Translating gives CASSVEPGMGNTIYF.